These T cell receptor beta chains were read from a single sample in a study of cytomegalovirus exposure and HLA in healthy donors. This table comes from immunoSEQ multiplex PCR, and its TCRdb copy is limited to in-frame clones, with some not included. Of approximately 92,000 clones listed, over 70% were seen once; the top ten hold about 1.2%. The sequencing input was PBMCs. The source is a girl aged 2-10 years in good health and CMV-seropositive. CDR3s include the opening cysteine and the closing phenylalanine or tryptophan. The D gene is left open where the match is weak. Only part of the rows carry a size: once, few, many, or a class if the clone is expanded.

V: TRBV30
size: .
J: TRBJ1-1
D: .
CDR3: CAWSVASGGAFF
DNA: TGTGCCTGGAGTGTAGCTTCTGGAGGGGCTTTCTTT

V: TRBV19
size: .
J: TRBJ2-7
D: TRBD2
CDR3: CASSAGTSGAPSYEQYF
DNA: TGTGCCAGTAGTGCCGGGACTAGCGGGGCCCCCTCCTACGAGCAGTACTTC

V: TRBV29-1
size: .
J: TRBJ2-1
D: TRBD2
CDR3: CSARSGSYNEQFF
DNA: TGCAGCGCACGTAGCGGGAGCTACAATGAGCAGTTCTTC

V: TRBV6-5
size: .
J: TRBJ1-5
D: .
CDR3: CASGGVGEPQHF
DNA: TGTGCCAGCGGGGGGGTGGGGGAGCCCCAGCATTTT

V: TRBV14
size: .
J: TRBJ2-2
D: .
CDR3: CASSQVGLSTGELFF
DNA: TGTGCCAGCAGCCAAGTAGGACTCTCCACCGGGGAGCTGTTTTTT

V: TRBV2
size: .
J: TRBJ1-1
D: .
CDR3: CASAEPRPTEAFF
DNA: TGTGCCAGCGCCGAGCCCAGGCCAACCGAAGCTTTCTTT

V: TRBV10-3
size: .
J: TRBJ2-1
D: .
CDR3: CAARPAAIFNEQFF
DNA: TGTGCGGCTAGACCAGCGGCGATCTTCAATGAGCAGTTCTTC

V: TRBV6-5
size: .
J: TRBJ2-7
D: .
CDR3: CASSYKSDGGYEQYF
DNA: TGTGCCAGCAGTTATAAAAGTGACGGGGGCTACGAGCAGTACTTC

V: TRBV29-1
size: .
J: TRBJ2-3
D: TRBD2
CDR3: CSAETSRVTNTQYF
DNA: TGCAGCGCCGAGACTAGCCGAGTTACTAATACGCAGTATTTT

V: TRBV2
size: .
J: TRBJ1-1
D: .
CDR3: CASSVPGAEAFF
DNA: TGTGCCAGCAGTGTACCGGGAGCTGAAGCTTTCTTT

V: TRBV11-3
size: once
J: TRBJ2-5
D: .
CDR3: CASSSTSWETQYF
DNA: TGTGCCAGCAGCTCGACTAGTTGGGAGACCCAGTACTTC